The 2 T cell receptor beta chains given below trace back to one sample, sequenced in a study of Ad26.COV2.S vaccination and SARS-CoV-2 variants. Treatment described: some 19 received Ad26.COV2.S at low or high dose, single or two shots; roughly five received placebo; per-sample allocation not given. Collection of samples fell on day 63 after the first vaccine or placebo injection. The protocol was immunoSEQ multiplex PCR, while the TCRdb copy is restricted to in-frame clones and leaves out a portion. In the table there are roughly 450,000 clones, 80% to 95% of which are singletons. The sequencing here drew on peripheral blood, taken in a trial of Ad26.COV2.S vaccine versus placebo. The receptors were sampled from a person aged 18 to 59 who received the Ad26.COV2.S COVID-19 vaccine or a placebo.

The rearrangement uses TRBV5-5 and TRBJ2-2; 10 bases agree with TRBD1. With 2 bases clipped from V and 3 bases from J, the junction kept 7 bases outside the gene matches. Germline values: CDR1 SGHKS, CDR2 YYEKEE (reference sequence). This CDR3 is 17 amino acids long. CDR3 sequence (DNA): TGTGCCAGCAGCTTAACCGGGACAGGGGAACACACCGGGGAGCTGTTTTTT. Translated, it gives CASSLTGTGEHTGELFF.

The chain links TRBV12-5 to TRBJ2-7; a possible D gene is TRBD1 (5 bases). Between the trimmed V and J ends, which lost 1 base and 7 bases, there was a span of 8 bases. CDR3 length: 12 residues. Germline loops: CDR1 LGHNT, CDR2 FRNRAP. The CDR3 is CASGLDQGEQYF. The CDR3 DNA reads TGTGCTAGTGGTTTGGACCAGGGAGAGCAGTACTTC.